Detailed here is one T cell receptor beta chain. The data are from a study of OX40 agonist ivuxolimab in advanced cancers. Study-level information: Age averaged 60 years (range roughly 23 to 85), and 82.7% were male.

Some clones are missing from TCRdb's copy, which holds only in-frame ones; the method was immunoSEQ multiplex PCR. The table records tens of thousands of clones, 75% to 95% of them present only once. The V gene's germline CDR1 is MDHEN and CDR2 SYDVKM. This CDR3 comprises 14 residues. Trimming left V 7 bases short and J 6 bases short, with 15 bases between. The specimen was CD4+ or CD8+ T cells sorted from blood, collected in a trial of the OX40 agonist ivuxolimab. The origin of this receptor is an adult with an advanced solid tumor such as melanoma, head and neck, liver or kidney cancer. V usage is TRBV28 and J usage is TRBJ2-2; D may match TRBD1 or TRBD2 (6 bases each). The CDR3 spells CASMASDRSGELFF. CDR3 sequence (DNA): TGTGCCAGCATGGCTAGCGACAGGTCCGGGGAGCTGTTTTTT.